Shown below are 11 T cell receptor beta chains from a single sample sequenced in a study of Tregs in tolerant kidney transplant recipients. The repertoire was sequenced with immunoSEQ multiplex PCR; TCRdb's copy has only in-frame clones and lacks some. In the table there are 90,000 to 120,000 clones, 85% to 90% of which are singletons. Material: CD4+ T cells from blood, obtained before the transplant. These TCRs come from a human donor who received a combined kidney and bone marrow transplant.

In regard to this clone: Additional DNA sequences in this sample encode the identical CDR3. This chain links TRBV5-1 with TRBJ2-3; 10 bases are a match to TRBD1. Germline CDR1 is SGHRS and CDR2 is YFSETQ. V shed 2 bases, J shed 0 bases, and the junction held 12 bases outside the gene matches. The CDR3 sequence is 19 residues long. DNA of the CDR3: TGCGCCAGCAGCTTCCCTCGCAATAGGACAGGGGGTAGCACAGATACGCAGTATTTT. This codes for CASSFPRNRTGGSTDTQYF.

This sequence joins TRBV9 and TRBJ1-3; the match to TRBD1 covers 7 bases. Trimming removed 0 bases from V and 4 bases from J; junction bases left unmatched: 10. Germline V gene lookup returns CDR1 SGDLS and CDR2 YYNGEE. The CDR3 consists of 17 residues. The CDR3 region has the DNA TGTGCCAGCAGCGTAGTCCCGCAAGGGGGCGCGGGAAACACCATATATTTT. It yields the protein CASSVVPQGGAGNTIYF.

The V and J genes are TRBV7-6 and TRBJ1-4; no definite D call. CDR1 SGHVS and CDR2 FNYEAQ come from the germline V gene. V lost 5 bases and J 0 bases, leaving 16 bases between the germline ends. CDR3 length: 17 residues. CDR3 amino acids: CASSPWGGRPTNEKLFF. DNA for the CDR3: TGTGCCAGCAGCCCCTGGGGAGGCCGTCCAACTAATGAAAAACTGTTTTTT.

The J gene is TRBJ2-3, the V gene TRBV18, with TRBD2 as a possible D gene (5 bases). CDR1 is KGHSH, CDR2 LQKENI, per germline. The CDR3 is made up of 15 amino acids. Trimming pared 6 bases from V and 0 bases from J, leaving 13 bases between. The CDR3: CASSPAGISTDTQYF. CDR3 bases: TGTGCCAGCTCGCCAGCCGGGATAAGCACAGATACGCAGTATTTT.

The V and J genes are TRBV5-1 and TRBJ2-7; 8 bases map to TRBD2. Losses at the gene ends were 7 bases for V and 0 bases for J; bases not matched to a gene: 9. The germline V gene encodes CDR1 SGHRS and CDR2 YFSETQ. CDR3 size: 15 residues. Here the CDR3 DNA reads TGCGCCAGCCAGAGATCGGGGGGGTCCTCCTACGAGCAGTACTTC. Residues: CASQRSGGSSYEQYF.

This clone showed up just a few times. This chain links TRBV7-9 with TRBJ1-1; 8 nucleotides line up with TRBD1. CDR1 SEHNR and CDR2 FQNEAQ come from the germline V gene (reference sequence). The CDR3 sequence is 15 residues long. With 4 bases clipped from V and 4 bases from J, the junction kept 8 bases outside the gene matches. This chain's CDR3 is CASSSRQGRSTEAFF. DNA of the CDR3: TGTGCCAGCAGCTCCAGACAGGGGAGGAGCACTGAAGCTTTCTTT.

This clone has only one observation. The V call is TRBV27, the J call TRBJ2-5; 9 nucleotides line up with TRBD2. J lost 5 bases, V lost 1 base, and 8 bases had no gene match. Germline CDR1 reads MNHEY; CDR2 reads SMNVEV (reference sequence). The CDR3 is 16 amino acids. The CDR3 nucleotides are TGTGCCAGCAGTTTATGGGCGGGAGGGTTCCGGGAGACCCAGTACTTC. Protein sequence: CASSLWAGGFRETQYF.

The chain employs TRBV5-3 and TRBJ2-2, with TRBD2 matching over 9 bases. Being an ORF, TRBV5-3 has a function that is uncertain. The CDR3 sequence is 17 residues long. With V trimmed by 5 bases and J by 7 bases, 15 bases remained unmatched. The chain's CDR3 is CARSPDGSGRPGGELFF. The CDR3 DNA reads TGTGCCAGAAGTCCTGACGGGAGCGGGAGGCCCGGCGGGGAGCTGTTTTTT.

This clone was found a few times. V gene TRBV5-4 combines with J gene TRBJ1-2, with a possible D match to TRBD1 (5 bases). The length of the CDR3 is 13 residues. Germline CDR1 SGHNT, CDR2 YYREEE (reference sequence). Trimming left V 5 bases short and J 8 bases short, with 16 bases between. The CDR3: CASRGGGVDGYTF. The DNA for the CDR3 is TGTGCCAGCAGGGGAGGAGGGGTTGACGGCTACACCTTC.

J is TRBJ1-2 and V is TRBV4-1; 10 nucleotides match TRBD1. From germline, CDR1 is MGHRA and CDR2 YSYEKL. This CDR3 has 20 amino acids. V dropped 1 base and J dropped 2; count of bases not matched to a gene: 16. For the CDR3, the DNA is TGCGCCAGCAGCCAAGCTAATTACCCGGGACAGGGGAGTTTGAACTATGGCTACACCTTC. It is translated as CASSQANYPGQGSLNYGYTF.

The chain employs TRBV28 and TRBJ1-5; maybe TRBD1 (5 bases). V was pared by 2 bases and J by 0 bases, with 14 bases between. The CDR3 runs 17 residues. Germline V gives CDR1 MDHEN, CDR2 SYDVKM. The DNA for the CDR3 is TGTGCCAGCAGTTTAGGTCAGGGCTTTTATAGCAATCAGCCCCAGCATTTT. This codes for CASSLGQGFYSNQPQHF.